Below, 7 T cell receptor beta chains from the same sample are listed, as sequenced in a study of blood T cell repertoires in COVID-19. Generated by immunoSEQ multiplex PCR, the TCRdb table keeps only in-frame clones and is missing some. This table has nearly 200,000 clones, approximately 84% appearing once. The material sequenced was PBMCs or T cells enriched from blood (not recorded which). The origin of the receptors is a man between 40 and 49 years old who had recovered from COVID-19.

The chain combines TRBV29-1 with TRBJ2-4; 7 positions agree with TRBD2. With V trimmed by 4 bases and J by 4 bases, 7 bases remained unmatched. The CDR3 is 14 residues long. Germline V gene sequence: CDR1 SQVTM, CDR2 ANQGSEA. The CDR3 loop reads CSVAGPSGKNIQYF. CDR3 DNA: TGCAGCGTTGCCGGTCCTAGCGGTAAAAACATTCAGTACTTC.

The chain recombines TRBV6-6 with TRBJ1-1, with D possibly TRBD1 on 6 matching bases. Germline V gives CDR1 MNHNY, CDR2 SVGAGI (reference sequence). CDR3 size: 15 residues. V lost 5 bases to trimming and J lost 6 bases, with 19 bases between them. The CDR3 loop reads CASSKQLQGFSEAFF. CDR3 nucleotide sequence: TGTGCCAGCAGTAAACAACTACAGGGATTCTCTGAAGCTTTCTTT.

The DNA for the CDR3 is TGTGCCAGCAGCCAAGAGTCTCTAGGCGAGCTTGCTTTCTTT. Translating it yields CASSQESLGELAFF. This chain joins TRBV4-2 and TRBJ1-1; D is unclear. The CDR3 consists of 14 residues. Germline lookup yields CDR1 LGHNA and CDR2 YNFKEQ. V was shortened by 0 bases and J by 11 bases, with 16 bases between the two germline ends.

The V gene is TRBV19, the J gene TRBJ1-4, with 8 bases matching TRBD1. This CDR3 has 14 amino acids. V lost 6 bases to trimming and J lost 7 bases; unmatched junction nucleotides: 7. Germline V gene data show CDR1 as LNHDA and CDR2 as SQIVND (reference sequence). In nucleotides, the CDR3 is TGTGCCAGTAGGAAGACAGGGGTTCTTGAAAAACTGTTTTTT. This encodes CASRKTGVLEKLFF.

The CDR3 sequence is CASSPSGQGNEKLFF. DNA of the CDR3: TGTGCCAGCAGCCCATCGGGACAGGGGAATGAAAAACTGTTTTTT. V is TRBV7-2 and J is TRBJ1-4; 10 positions agree with TRBD1. V lost 5 bases and J lost 5; bases outside the gene matches: 5. Germline V lookup: CDR1 SGHTA, CDR2 FQGNSA. The CDR3 has 15 residues.

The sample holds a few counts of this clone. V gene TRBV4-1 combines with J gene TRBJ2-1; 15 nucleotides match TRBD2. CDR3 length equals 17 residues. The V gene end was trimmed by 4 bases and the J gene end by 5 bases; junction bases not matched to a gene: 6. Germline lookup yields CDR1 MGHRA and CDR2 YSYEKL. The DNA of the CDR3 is TGCGCCAGCAGCCGGACTAGCGGGGGGGCCGGAGACAATGAGCAGTTCTTC. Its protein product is CASSRTSGGAGDNEQFF.

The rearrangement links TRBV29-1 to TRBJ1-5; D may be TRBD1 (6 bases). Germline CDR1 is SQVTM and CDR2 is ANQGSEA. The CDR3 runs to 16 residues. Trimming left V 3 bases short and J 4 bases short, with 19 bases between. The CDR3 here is CSVEDKGEWENQPQHF. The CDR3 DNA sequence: TGCAGCGTTGAGGACAAGGGGGAGTGGGAAAATCAGCCCCAGCATTTT.